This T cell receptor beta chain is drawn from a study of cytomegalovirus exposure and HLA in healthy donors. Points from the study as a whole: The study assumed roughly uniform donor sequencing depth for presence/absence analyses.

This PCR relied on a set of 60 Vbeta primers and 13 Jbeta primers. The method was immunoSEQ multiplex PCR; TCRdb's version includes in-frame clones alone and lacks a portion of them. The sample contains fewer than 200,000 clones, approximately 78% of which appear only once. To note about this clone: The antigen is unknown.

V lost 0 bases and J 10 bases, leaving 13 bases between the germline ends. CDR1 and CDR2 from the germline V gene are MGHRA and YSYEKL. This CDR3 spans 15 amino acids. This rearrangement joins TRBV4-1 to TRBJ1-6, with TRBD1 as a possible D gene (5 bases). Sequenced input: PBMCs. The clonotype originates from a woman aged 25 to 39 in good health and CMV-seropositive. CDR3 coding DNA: TGCGCCAGCAGCCAAGAGGGGGGAAAGGGGTCACCCCTCCACTTT. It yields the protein CASSQEGGKGSPLHF.